This T cell receptor beta chain stems from a study of blood T cell repertoires in COVID-19. Looking at the study overall: Acute and convalescent COVID-19 specimens originated in the United States, Italy and Spain. The analysed material was cDNA or gDNA that came from T cells, B-cell-depleted T cells, or PBMCs.

The germline V gene has CDR1 GTSNPN and CDR2 SVGIG (reference sequence). CDR3 length equals 14 residues. V dropped 5 bases and J dropped 12 bases, with 20 bases sitting between them. As handled by the study authors: Amplified reference gene primers provided the basis for estimating nucleated cell counts. This table comes from immunoSEQ multiplex PCR, and its TCRdb copy is limited to in-frame clones, with some not included. From that table come the V and J calls and clone size; the DNA was used to work out D and trimming. The sample lists roughly 440,000 clones; approximately 88% were seen once. It was during active infection that Seattle patients were enrolled and then longitudinally followed.

The receptor comes from a woman between 50 and 59 years old with COVID-19, enrolled during active disease. The chain combines TRBV30 with TRBJ1-6; a weak D match, TRBD1 (5 bases). Sequenced input: peripheral blood. CDR3 bases: TGTGCCTGGGGGCGGCGGGAACCTGGGGGACCCCTCCACTTT. Its translation: CAWGRREPGGPLHF.